This TCR beta chain stems from a study of cytomegalovirus exposure and HLA in healthy donors. Broader study findings: In vitro assays verified that three CMV-associated chains recognized CMV antigens specifically. In a later analysis, at a false discovery rate of 0.05, over 15,000 TCR beta sequences matched HLA alleles. Whilst most TCR sequences proved rare, a subset of public TCRs occurred across many donors. When a later analysis compared HLA-associated TCR beta chains with equally common others, the HLA-associated chains turned out to be more clonally expanded and to have lower generation probabilities.

This clone was seen only a few times. Its target is not known. Germline V lookup: CDR1 SGHTS, CDR2 YDEGEE. Deletions cut 0 bases from V and 9 bases from J, with 13 bases between. The CDR3 length is 13 residues. This PCR relied on a set of 60 Vbeta primers and 13 Jbeta primers. The repertoire was sequenced with immunoSEQ multiplex PCR; TCRdb's copy has only in-frame clones and lacks some. Of around 72,000 clones in the sample, 65% to 70% were seen once. The rearrangement uses TRBV5-8 and TRBJ2-7; TRBD1 is a possible D gene (5 bases). The sequence derives from a man aged 35-49 years in good health and CMV-seropositive. Source material: PBMCs. CDR3: CASSLEGLGRQYF. The CDR3 region has the DNA TGTGCCAGCAGCTTGGAGGGATTGGGGCGGCAGTACTTC.